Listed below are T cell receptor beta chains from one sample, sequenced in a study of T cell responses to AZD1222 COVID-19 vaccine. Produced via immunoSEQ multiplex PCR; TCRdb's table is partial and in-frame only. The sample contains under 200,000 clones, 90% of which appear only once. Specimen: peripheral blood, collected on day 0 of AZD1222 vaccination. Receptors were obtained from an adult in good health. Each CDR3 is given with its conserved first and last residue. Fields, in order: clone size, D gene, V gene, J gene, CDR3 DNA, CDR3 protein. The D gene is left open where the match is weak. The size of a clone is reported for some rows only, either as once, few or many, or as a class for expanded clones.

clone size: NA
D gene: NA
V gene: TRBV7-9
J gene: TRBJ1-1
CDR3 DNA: TGTGCCAGCAGCCCCCCGGTCGTGAACACTGAAGCTTTCTTT
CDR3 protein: CASSPPVVNTEAFF

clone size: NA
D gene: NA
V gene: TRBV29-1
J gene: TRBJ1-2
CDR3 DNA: TGCAGCGTTGGGAAGGGTCCATATGGCTACACCTTC
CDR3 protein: CSVGKGPYGYTF

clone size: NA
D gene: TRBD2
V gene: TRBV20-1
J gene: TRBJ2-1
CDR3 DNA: TGCAGTGCTAGTTCGGGACTAGTAATCTATGAGCAGTTCTTC
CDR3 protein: CSASSGLVIYEQFF

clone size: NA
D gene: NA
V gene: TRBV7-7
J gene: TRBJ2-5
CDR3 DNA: TGTGCTAGCAGCTTAAGCCAGGGAGAGACCCAGTACTTC
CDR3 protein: CASSLSQGETQYF

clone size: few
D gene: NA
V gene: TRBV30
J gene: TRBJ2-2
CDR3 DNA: TGTGCCTGGAGCGGCTGGCGGGGCCACACCGGGGAGCTGTTTTTT
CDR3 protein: CAWSGWRGHTGELFF

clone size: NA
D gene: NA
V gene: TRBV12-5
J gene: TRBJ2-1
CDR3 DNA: TGTGCTAGTGGTTTGTCTACGGTGGCGGGTGAGCAGTTCTTC
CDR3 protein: CASGLSTVAGEQFF

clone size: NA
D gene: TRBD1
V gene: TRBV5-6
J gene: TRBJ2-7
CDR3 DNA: TGTGCCAGCATCAACAGGGGGCGTGGGTCCTACGAGCAGTACTTC
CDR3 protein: CASINRGRGSYEQYF

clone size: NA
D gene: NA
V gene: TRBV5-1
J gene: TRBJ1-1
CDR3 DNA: TGCGCCAGCAGCTGGGGCAGTATAGGAACTGAAGCTTTCTTT
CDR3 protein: CASSWGSIGTEAFF

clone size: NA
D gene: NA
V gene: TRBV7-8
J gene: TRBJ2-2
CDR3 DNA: TGTGCCAGCAGCTTAGTCACCGTTACCGGGGAGCTGTTTTTT
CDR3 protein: CASSLVTVTGELFF

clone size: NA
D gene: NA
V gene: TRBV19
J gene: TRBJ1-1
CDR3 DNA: TGTGCCAGTAGCTTAGGGGATGACACTGAAGCTTTCTTT
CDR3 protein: CASSLGDDTEAFF

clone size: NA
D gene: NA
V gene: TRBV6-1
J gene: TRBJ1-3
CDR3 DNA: TGTGCCAGCAGTGAAGGTAACTGGAGGAACACCATATATTTT
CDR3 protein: CASSEGNWRNTIYF

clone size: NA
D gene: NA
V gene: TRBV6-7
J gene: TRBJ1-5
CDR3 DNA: TGTGCCAGCAGTTACTCGATAAGCACATACGGGAATCAGCCCCAGCATTTT
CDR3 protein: CASSYSISTYGNQPQHF

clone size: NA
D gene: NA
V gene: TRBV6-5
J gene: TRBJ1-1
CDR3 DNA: TGTGCCAGCATAGGATTCACTGAAGCTTTCTTT
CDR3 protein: CASIGFTEAFF

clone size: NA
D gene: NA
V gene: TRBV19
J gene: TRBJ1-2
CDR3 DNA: TGTGCCAGTAGGGGATCCTGGGGGTTCACCTTC
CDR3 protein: CASRGSWGFTF

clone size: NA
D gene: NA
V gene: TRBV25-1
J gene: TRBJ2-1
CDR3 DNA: TGTGCCAGCAGTGAGCTGGGGAGCTACAATGAGCAGTTCTTC
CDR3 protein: CASSELGSYNEQFF

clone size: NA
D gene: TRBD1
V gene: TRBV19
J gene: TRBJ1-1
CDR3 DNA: TGTGCCAGTAGTATGTTAAGGGGGAGGGGGCTGAACACTGAAGCTTTCTTT
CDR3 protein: CASSMLRGRGLNTEAFF

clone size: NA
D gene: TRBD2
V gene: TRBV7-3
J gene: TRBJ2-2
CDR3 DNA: TGTGCCAGCAGCCTAGCGGGGGTAAACACCGGGGAGCTGTTTTTT
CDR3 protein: CASSLAGVNTGELFF

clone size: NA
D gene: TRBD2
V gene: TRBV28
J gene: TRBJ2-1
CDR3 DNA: TGTGCCAGCAGTTTAACCGGGCGGGGGGTCTACAATGAGCAGTTCTTC
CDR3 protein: CASSLTGRGVYNEQFF

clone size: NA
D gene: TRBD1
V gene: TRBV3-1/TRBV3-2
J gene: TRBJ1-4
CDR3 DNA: TGTGCCAGCAGCCAAGCGGGGACAGGGCTTAATGAAAAACTGTTTTTT
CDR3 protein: CASSQAGTGLNEKLFF

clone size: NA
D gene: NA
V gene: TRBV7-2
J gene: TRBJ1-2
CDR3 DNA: TGTGCCAGCAGCTTTCCACTTGGGGCGCCTCTCGGCGGCTACACCTTC
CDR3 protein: CASSFPLGAPLGGYTF